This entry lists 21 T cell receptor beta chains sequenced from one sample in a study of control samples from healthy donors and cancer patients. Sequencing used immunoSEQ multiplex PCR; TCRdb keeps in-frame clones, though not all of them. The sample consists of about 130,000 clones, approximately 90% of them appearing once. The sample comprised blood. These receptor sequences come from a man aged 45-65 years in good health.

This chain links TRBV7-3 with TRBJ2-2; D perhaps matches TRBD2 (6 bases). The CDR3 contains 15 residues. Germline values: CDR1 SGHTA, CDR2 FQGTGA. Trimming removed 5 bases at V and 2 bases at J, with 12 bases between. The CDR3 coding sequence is TGTGCCAGCAGCCGCCCGGGACTCAACACCGGGGAGCTGTTTTTT. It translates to CASSRPGLNTGELFF. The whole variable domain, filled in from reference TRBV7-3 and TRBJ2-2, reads GAGVSQTPSNKVTEKGKYVELRCDPISGHTALYWYRQSLGQGPEFLIYFQGTGAADDSGLPNDRFFAVRPEGSVSTLKIQRTERGDSAVYLCASSRPGLNTGELFFGEGSRLTVL.

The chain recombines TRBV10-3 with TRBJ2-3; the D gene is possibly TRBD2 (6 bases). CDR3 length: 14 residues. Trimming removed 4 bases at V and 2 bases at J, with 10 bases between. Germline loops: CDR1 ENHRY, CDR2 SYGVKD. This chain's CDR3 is CAISVGGDTDTQYF. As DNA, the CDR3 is TGTGCCATCAGTGTTGGAGGGGACACAGATACGCAGTATTTT.

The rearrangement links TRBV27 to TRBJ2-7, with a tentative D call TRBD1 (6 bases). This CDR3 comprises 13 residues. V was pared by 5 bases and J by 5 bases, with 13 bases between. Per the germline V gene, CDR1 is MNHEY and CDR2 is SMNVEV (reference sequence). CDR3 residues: CASSRTGLDEQYF. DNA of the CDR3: TGTGCCAGCAGTAGAACAGGGTTGGACGAGCAGTACTTC.

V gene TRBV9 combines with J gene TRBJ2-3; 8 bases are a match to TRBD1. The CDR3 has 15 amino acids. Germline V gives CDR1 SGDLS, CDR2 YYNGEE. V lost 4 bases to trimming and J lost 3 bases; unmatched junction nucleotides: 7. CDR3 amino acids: CASSTGTGSTDTQYF. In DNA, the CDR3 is TGTGCCAGCAGCACTGGGACAGGTAGTACAGATACGCAGTATTTT.

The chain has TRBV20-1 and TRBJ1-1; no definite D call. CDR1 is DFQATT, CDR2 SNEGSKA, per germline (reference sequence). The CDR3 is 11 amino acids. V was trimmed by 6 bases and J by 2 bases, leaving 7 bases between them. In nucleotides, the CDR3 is TGCAGTGCATACCTAAACACTGAAGCTTTCTTT. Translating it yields CSAYLNTEAFF.

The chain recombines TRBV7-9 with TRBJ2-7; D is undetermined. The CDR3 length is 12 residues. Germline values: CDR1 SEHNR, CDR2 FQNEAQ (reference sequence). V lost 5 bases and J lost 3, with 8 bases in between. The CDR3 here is CASSPGGYEQYF. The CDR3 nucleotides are TGTGCCAGCAGCCCCGGCGGCTACGAGCAGTACTTC.

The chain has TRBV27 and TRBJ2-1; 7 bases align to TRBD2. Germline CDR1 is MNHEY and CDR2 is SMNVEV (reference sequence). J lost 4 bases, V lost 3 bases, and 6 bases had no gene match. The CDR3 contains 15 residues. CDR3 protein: CASSFGGGLYNEQFF. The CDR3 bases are TGTGCCAGCAGTTTTGGTGGGGGACTATACAATGAGCAGTTCTTC.

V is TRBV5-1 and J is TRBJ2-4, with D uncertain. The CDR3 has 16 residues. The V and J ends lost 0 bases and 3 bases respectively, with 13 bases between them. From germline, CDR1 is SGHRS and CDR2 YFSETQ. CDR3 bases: TGCGCCAGCAGCTTGGGATCGGTTTATGACAAAAACATTCAGTACTTC. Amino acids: CASSLGSVYDKNIQYF.

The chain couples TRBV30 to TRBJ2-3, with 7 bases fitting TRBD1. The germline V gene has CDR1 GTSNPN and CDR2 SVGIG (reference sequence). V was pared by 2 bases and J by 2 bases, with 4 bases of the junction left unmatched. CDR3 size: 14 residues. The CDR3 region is CAWSRGQLTDTQYF. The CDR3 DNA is TGTGCCTGGAGTCGGGGACAGCTCACAGATACGCAGTATTTT. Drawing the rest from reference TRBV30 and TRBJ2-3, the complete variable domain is SQTIHQWPATLVQPVGSPLSLECTVEGTSNPNLYWYRQAAGRGLQLLFYSVGIGQISSEVPQNLSASRPQDRQFILSSKKLLLSDSGFYLCAWSRGQLTDTQYFGPGTRLTVL.

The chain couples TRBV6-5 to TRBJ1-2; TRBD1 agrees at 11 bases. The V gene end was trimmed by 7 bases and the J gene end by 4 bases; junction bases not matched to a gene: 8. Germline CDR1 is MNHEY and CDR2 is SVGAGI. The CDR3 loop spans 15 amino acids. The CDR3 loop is CASNPRDRGSYGYTF. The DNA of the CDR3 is TGTGCCAGCAATCCCCGGGACAGGGGGTCCTATGGCTACACCTTC.

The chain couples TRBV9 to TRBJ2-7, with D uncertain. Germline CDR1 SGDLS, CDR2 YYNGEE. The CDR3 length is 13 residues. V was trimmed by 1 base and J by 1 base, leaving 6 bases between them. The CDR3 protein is CASSVTPSYEQYF. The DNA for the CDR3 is TGTGCCAGCAGCGTAACGCCTTCCTACGAGCAGTACTTC.

CDR3 residues: CASSQSFLAAETQYF. The CDR3, as DNA: TGCGCCAGCAGCCAGTCCTTTTTGGCGGCGGAGACCCAGTACTTC. This chain uses TRBV4-1 with TRBJ2-5; no definite D call. V was cut by 3 bases and J by 5 bases, with 16 bases left in between. The germline CDR1 and CDR2 sequences are MGHRA and YSYEKL. The CDR3 has 15 amino acids.

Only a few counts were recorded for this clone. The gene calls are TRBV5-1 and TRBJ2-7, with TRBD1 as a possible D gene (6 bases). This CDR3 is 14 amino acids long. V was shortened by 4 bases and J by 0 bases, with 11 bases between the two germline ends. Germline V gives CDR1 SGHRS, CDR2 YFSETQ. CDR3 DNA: TGCGCCAGCAGCGGGACACTTCGCTCCTACGAGCAGTACTTC. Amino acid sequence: CASSGTLRSYEQYF.

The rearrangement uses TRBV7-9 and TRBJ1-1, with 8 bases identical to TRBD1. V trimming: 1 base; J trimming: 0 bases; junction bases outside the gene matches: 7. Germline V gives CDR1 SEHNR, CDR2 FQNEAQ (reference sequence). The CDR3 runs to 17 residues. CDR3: CASSLGGTGPMNTEAFF. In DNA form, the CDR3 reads TGTGCCAGCAGCTTAGGGGGGACAGGTCCGATGAACACTGAAGCTTTCTTT.

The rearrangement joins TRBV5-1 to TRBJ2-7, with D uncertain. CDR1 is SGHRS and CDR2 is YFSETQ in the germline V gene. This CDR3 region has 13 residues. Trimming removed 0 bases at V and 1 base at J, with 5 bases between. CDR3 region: CASSLAVSYEQYF. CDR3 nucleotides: TGCGCCAGCAGCTTGGCGGTTTCCTACGAGCAGTACTTC.

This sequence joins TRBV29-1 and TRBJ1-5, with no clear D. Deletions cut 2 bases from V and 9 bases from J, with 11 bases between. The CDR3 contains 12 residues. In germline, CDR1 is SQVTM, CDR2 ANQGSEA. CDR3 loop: CSVETADGPQHF. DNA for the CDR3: TGCAGCGTTGAAACGGCCGATGGGCCCCAGCATTTT.

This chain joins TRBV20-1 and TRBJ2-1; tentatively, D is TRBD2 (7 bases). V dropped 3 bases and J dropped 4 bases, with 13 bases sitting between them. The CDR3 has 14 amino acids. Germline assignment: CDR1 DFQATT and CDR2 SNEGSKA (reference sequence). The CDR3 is CSASGGALYNEQFF. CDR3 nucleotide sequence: TGCAGTGCTAGTGGGGGGGCTCTTTACAATGAGCAGTTCTTC.

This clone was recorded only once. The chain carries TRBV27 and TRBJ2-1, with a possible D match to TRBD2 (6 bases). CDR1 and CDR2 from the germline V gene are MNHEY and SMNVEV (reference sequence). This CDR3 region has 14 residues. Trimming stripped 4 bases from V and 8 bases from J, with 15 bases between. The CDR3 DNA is TGTGCCAGCAGTTACGGGGGTCCCGGGGATGAGCAGTTCTTC. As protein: CASSYGGPGDEQFF.

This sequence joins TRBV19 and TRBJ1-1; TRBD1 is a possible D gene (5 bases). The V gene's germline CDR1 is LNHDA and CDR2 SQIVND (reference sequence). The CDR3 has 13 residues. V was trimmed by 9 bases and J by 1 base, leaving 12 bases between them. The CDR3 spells CASSIQENTEAFF. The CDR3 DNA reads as TGTGCCAGCTCGATACAGGAGAACACTGAAGCTTTCTTT.

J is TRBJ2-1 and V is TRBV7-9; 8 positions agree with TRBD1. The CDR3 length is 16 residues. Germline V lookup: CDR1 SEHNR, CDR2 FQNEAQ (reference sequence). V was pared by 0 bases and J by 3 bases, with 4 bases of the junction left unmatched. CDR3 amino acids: CASSLAAGGLYNEQFF. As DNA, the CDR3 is TGTGCCAGCAGCTTAGCGGCAGGGGGCCTCTACAATGAGCAGTTCTTC.

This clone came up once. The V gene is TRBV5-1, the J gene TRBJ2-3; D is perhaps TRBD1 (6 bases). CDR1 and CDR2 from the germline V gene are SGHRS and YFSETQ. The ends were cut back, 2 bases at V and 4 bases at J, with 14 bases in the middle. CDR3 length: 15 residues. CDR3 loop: CASSFARGESDTQYF. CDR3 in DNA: TGCGCCAGCAGCTTCGCCAGGGGTGAATCAGATACGCAGTATTTT.